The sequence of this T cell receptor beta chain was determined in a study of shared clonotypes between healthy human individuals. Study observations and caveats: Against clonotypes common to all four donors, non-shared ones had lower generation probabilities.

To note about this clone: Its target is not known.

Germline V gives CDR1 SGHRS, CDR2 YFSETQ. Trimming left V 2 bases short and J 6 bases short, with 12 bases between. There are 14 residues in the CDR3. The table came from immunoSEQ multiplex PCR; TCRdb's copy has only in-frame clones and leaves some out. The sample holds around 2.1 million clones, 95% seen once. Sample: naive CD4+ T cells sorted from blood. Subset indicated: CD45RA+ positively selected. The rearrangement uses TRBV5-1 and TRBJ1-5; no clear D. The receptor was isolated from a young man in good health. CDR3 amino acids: CASSFHSGSQPQHF. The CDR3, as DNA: TGCGCCAGCAGCTTTCATTCGGGCTCTCAGCCCCAGCATTTT.